The 3 T cell receptor beta chains reported below all come from one sample, sequenced in a study of lymphopenia after photon versus proton radiotherapy. Generated by immunoSEQ multiplex PCR, the TCRdb table keeps only in-frame clones and is missing some. The sample contains 160,000 or so clones, roughly nine tenths of which appear only once. The material sequenced was peripheral blood, taken from a patient treated with photon-based radiotherapy. These receptors originate from a man aged 45-65 years with gastric cancer.

The rearrangement links TRBV7-9 to TRBJ2-3, with 7 nucleotides matching TRBD1. With 3 bases clipped from V and 6 bases from J, the junction kept 12 bases outside the gene matches. Germline lookup yields CDR1 SEHNR and CDR2 FQNEAQ (reference sequence). The CDR3 runs to 16 residues. CDR3 sequence: CASSLIRNNRGDTQYF. The CDR3 nucleotides are TGTGCCAGCAGCTTGATAAGAAACAACAGGGGTGATACGCAGTATTTT.

The J gene is TRBJ1-2, the V gene TRBV28, with a tentative D call TRBD1 (6 bases). V was cut by 6 bases and J by 7 bases, with 18 bases left in between. Germline CDR1 reads MDHEN; CDR2 reads SYDVKM. The CDR3 consists of 14 residues. The DNA for the CDR3 is TGTGCCAGCAGGCCTGGACAGTCAAGCGGTGGCTACACCTTC. Its protein is CASRPGQSSGGYTF.

This clone came up a few times. The chain recombines TRBV5-1 with TRBJ2-7, with D unclear. The germline V gene has CDR1 SGHRS and CDR2 YFSETQ. Trimming cost V 1 base and J 5 bases, with 7 bases left between them. The CDR3 covers 12 residues. CDR3 nucleotides: TGCGCCAGCAGCTTGCTCCGCGACGAGCAGTACTTC. Its protein is CASSLLRDEQYF.